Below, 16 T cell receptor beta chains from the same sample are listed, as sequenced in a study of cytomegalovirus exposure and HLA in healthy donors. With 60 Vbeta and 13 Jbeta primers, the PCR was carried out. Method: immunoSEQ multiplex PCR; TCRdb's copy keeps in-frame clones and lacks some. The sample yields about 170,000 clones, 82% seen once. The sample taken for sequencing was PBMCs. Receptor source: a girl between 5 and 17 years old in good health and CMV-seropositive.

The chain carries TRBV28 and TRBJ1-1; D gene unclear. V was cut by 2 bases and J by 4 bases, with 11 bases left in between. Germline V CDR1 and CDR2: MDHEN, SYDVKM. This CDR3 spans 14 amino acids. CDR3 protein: CASSLIRGGTEAFF. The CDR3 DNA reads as TGTGCCAGCAGTTTAATCCGGGGTGGCACTGAAGCTTTCTTT.

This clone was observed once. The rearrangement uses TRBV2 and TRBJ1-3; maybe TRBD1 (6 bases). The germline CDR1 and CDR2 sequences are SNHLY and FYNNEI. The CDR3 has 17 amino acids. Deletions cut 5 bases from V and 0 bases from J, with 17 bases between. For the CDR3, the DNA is TGTGCCAGCAGTACCGACTTGGACAGCCTCTCTGGAAACACCATATATTTT. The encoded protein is CASSTDLDSLSGNTIYF.

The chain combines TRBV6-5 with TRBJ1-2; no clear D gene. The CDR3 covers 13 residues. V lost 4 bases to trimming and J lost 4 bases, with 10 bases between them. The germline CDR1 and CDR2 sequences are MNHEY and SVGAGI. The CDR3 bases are TGTGCCAGCAGTTTAGAGTACTCCTATGGCTACACCTTC. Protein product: CASSLEYSYGYTF.

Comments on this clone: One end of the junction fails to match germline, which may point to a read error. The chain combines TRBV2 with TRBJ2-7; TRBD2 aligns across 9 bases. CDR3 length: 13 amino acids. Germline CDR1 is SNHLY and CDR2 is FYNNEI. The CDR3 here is CASTAGGDLRLDF. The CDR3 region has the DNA TGTGCCAGTACAGCGGGGGGAGATCTACGATTGGACTTC.

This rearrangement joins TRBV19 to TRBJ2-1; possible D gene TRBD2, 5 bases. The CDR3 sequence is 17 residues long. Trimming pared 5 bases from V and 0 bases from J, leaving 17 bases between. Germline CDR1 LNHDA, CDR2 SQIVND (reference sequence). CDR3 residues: CASSSHRGLSSYNEQFF. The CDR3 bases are TGTGCCAGTAGTTCCCACCGCGGGCTCAGCTCCTACAATGAGCAGTTCTTC.

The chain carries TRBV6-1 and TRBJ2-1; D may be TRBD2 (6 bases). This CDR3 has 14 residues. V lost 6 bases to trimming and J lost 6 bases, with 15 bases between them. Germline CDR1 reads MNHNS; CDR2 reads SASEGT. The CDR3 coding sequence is TGTGCCAGCAGGCGCCTCACCGGGAGCAATGAGCAGTTCTTC. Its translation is CASRRLTGSNEQFF.

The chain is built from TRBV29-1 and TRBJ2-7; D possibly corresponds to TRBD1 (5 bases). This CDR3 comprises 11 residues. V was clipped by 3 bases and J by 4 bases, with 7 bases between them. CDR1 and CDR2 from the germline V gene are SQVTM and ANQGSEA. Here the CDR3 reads CSVEDIYEQYF. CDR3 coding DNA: TGCAGCGTTGAGGACATATACGAGCAGTACTTC.

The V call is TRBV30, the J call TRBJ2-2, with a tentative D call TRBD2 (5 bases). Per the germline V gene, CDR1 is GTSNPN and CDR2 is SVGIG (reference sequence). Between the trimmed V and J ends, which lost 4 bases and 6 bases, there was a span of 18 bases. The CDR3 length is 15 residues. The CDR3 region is CAWTDSGRIAGELFF. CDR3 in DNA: TGTGCCTGGACGGACTCTGGCAGGATAGCCGGGGAGCTGTTTTTT.

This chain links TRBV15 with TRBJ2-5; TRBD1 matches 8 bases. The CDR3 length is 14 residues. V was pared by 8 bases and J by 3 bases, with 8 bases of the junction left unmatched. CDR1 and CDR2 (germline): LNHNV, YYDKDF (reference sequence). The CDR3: CATSMGQEKETQYF. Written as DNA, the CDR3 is TGTGCCACCTCCATGGGACAGGAAAAAGAGACCCAGTACTTC.

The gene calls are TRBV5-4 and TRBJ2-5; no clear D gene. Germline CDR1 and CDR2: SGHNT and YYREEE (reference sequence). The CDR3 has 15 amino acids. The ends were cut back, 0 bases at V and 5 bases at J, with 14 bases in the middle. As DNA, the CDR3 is TGTGCCAGCAGCTTGGCGAGGAACCCCGGGGAGACCCAGTACTTC. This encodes CASSLARNPGETQYF.

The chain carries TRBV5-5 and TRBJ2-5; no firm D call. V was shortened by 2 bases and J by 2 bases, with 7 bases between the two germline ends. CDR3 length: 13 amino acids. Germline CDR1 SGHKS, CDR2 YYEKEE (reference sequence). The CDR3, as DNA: TGTGCCAGCAGCTTCTCGGTGCAAGAGACCCAGTACTTC. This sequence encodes CASSFSVQETQYF.

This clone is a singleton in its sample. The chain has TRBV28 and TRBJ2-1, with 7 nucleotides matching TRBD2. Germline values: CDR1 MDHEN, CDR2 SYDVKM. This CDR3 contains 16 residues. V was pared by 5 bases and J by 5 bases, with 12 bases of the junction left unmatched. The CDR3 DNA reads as TGTGCCAGCAGTGTCACGTGGGGGAGGGCCGACAATGAGCAGTTCTTC. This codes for CASSVTWGRADNEQFF.

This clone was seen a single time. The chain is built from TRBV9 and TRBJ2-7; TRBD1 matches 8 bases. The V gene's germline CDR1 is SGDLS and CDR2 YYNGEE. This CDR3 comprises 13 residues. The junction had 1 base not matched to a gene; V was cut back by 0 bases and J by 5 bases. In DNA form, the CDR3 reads TGTGCCAGCAGCGTAGGGACAGGGAACGAGCAGTACTTC. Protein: CASSVGTGNEQYF.

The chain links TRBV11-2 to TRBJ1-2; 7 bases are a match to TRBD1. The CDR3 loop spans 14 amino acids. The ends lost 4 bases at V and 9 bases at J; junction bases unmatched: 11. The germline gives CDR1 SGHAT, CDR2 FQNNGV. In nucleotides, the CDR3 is TGTGCCAGCAGCTCCCCGAGGGGGCCCAGGAGCTACACCTTC. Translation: CASSSPRGPRSYTF. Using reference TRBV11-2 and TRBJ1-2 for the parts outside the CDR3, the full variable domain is EAGVAQSPRYKIIEKRQSVAFWCNPISGHATLYWYQQILGQGPKLLIQFQNNGVVDDSQLPKDRFSAERLKGVDSTLKIQPAKLEDSAVYLCASSSPRGPRSYTFGSGTRLTVV.

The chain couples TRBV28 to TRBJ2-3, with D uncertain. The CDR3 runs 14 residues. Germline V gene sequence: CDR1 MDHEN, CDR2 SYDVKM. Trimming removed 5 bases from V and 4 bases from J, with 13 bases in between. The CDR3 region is CASSPRRWADTQYF. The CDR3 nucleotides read TGTGCCAGCAGTCCTAGAAGATGGGCAGATACGCAGTATTTT.

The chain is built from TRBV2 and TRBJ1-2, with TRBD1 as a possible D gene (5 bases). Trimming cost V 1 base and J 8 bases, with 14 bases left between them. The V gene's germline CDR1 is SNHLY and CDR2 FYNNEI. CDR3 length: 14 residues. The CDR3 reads CASSEVRGEEGYTF. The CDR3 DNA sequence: TGTGCCAGCAGTGAAGTTCGGGGGGAGGAGGGCTACACCTTC.